This TCR beta chain was identified during a study of molecular identifiers for immune sequencing clone quantification (dated by TCRdb to the late 2010s). Study-wide context: In a replicate experiment, RNA from around 18,000 or 91,000 naive CD8 T cells was split into five aliquots, four of which were sequenced. This methods study benchmarked molecular-identifier clustering-based TCR repertoire sequencing (MIDCIRS) and TCR RNA copy counting, using CD8 T cells to do so. The investigation overall reported the following: Naive libraries contained spiked-in Jurkat TCR RNA (around eleven copies' worth), which is not part of the donor repertoire. Modeling gave roughly 2.9 recovered TCR RNA copies per cell versus 7.5 to 10 by digital PCR, implying approximately 30% capture efficiency. Clones above 20 RNA copies held over 98% of molecules in CMV-specific effector cells but under 1% in naive cells. When barcode sub-clustering was left out, chimeric consensus sequences inflated TCR diversity, with chimeras reaching as high as 47%. Highly expanded clone sizes could be underestimated if identical TCR molecules share a barcode. Spiked-in Jurkat TCR RNA equivalent to a single cell was reported to be detectable even among more than 900,000 naive CD8 T cells.

CDR1 is given as MDHEN and CDR2 as SYDVKM, both from the germline V gene. From its cysteine to its phenylalanine, the CDR3 spans 13 amino acids. Of the read, only the CDR3 DNA is kept; its 39 bases are in frame from base 1. Comments on this clonotype: It lacks a known antigen. One junction end does not reproduce the germline sequence, and a read error may be involved.

Library preparation used PCR. Sequencing used an Illumina HiSeq 4000. Bulk TCR libraries were prepared as previously described, using TCR primers listed in Table S5. Total RNA was purified with the Qiagen AllPrep DNA/RNA kit. Reads from multiple sequencing runs of the same library were pooled before analysis. The authors' analysis ran thus. Only reads with exact TCR constant sequence were kept, trimmed to 150 nt, and grouped by their 12-nt molecular barcodes. Reads inside each barcode group were sub-clustered using a 15% Levenshtein threshold, and a quality-weighted consensus sequence was constructed for each RNA molecule. Non-functional sequences were removed, as were lower-count sequences one edit away from another. On the basis of fitting two negative binomial distributions, barcode sub-clusters with fewer than 20% of the maximum read count were discarded. TCRdb trimmed public reads at Q25 via fastp, called clones via MiXCR and kept in-frame beta chains. Rows matching on CDR3 protein sequence are summarized as one entry with the most common DNA and genes. It is TCRdb's table, rather than the study itself, that gives the V and J calls and clone size. Across this sample there are approximately 500,000 distinct CDR3 sequences, with about a fifth seen only once. The ten largest account for 0.7% to 1% of the sample.

Libraries of naive CD8 T cells were built from anywhere between roughly 17,000 and 1,000,000 sorted cells, with 10%, 30% or 50% of the purified RNA used. Naive CD8 T cells were FACS-sorted as CD8+CD4-CCR7+CD45RA+ on a BD FACSAria II into RLT Plus buffer. To test detection sensitivity, Jurkat RNA equal to around nine TCR copies was added to samples of about 20,000-1,000,000 naive CD8 T cells. CD8 T cells were enriched using RosetteSep CD8+ T Cell Enrichment Cocktail and Ficoll-Paque, and the enriched cells then underwent ACK red cell lysis. The sample consisted of naive CD8+ T cells from blood, with Jurkat cell RNA spiked in. The intended sense of this specimen's cell subset or site label: FACS-sorted CD8+CD4-CCR7+CD45RA+ naive T cells. The V gene is TRBV28 and the J gene is TRBJ2-5, with no reliable assignment of the D segment. The sequence derives from a human donor in good health. Some libraries in this study had Jurkat cell RNA spiked in. The CDR3 has the sequence CASSTTTEETQCF. Here is the DNA: TGTGCCAGCAGCACTACAACCGAAGAGACCCAGTGCTTC.